Sequencing of this T cell receptor (beta chain) was carried out in a study of the immune and genomic landscape of osteosarcoma (dated by TCRdb to the early 2020s). Turning to the overall study: A total of 50 or so pediatric and adult patients with high-grade osteosarcoma made up the overall cohort, and the median age at diagnosis was approximately 30 years (range roughly 5-81). Poor-risk disease was overrepresented in the cohort, as 73% of patients had an unfavorable pathologic response to standard therapy and 67% had died. In the overall cohort, roughly 60% of patients were male, and around 80% had localized disease at diagnosis. The study profiled osteosarcoma specimens with whole genome, RNA and T-cell receptor sequencing plus immunohistochemistry and reverse phase protein arrays to define immunogenic potential. To characterize the osteosarcoma immunogenomic landscape, TCR sequencing results were integrated with transcriptome, protein array and immunostaining data. The goal of the study was to explain why immune checkpoint inhibitors show limited clinical activity in osteosarcoma. A couple of samples from the same tumor site were contributed by each of a few patients.

TCR beta chain CDR3 regions were immunosequenced with the ImmunoSEQ Assay (Adaptive Biotechnologies). The paper's processing steps were these. The ImmunoSEQ Analyzer platform was used to export TCRB rearrangements, read counts, read proportions and gene usage. T-cell clonality was computed as 1 minus Pielou's evenness on productive rearrangements. Clonal space homeostasis binned clonotypes as rare, small, medium, large or hyperexpanded (0.01 to 1 of the repertoire). TCR productive clonality was compared across immune clusters C1, C2 and C3 using the Wilcoxon rank sum test. TCRdb limited this immuneACCESS table to in-frame rearrangements with V and J called. A share of clones is missing; checked studies link under half to unresolved V genes, and the rest is unexplained. V and J calls and clone size are those listed in that table; D and trimming were worked out from the DNA. Within this sample are 400 to 450 clones, with around 80% of them counted one time only. The ten largest clones capture roughly an eighth of the sample.

This clone appeared a few times. Its cognate antigen has yet to be identified. The record has no base qualities; no much larger clone is one base away. Specimens were post-treatment primary, local recurrence and metastasis tumors from poor-prognosis patients. Frozen resected lung metastases of osteosarcoma were used as metastasis specimens. From a lookup of the germline V gene (reference sequence), CDR1 and CDR2 are GTSNPN and SVGIG. There are 15 amino acids in the CDR3, from cysteine to phenylalanine inclusive. Just the 45-base CDR3 DNA is kept, in frame starting at base 1. The trim is 2 bases for V and 3 bases for J, with a gap of 13 bases between the germline ends. Paper-wide results and their limitations: Sample size was not determined by any statistical method, because osteosarcoma is rare and all possible samples were collected. Matched blood was collected from only a couple of patients, alongside the frozen tumor specimens. In five cases, the repertoire was dominated by a single hyperexpanded clone, and fewer than 100 T-cell clonotypes were detected in all five cases. Productive TCR clonality was low overall, averaging around 0.1 with a maximum of roughly 0.3, suggesting limited T-cell clonal expansion. The clonality benchmarks were taken from external normal skin and healthy peripheral blood data instead of from matched normal tissue. Higher TCR productive clonality was observed in the immune-hot C3 cluster than in the cold C1 cluster, although TCR productive clonality remained low overall.

Here the chain combines TRBV30 and TRBJ2-2; the D segment could be TRBD1, given 5 matching bases. The source of this sequence is a man aged 40-49 years with osteosarcoma. The age is the age at diagnosis. Sequences were obtained from metastatic tumor tissue from the lung. The cell subset or site tag for this specimen amounts to: lung metastasis of osteosarcoma. The CDR3 amino acid sequence is: CAWSPTTAYTGELFF. The DNA reads TGTGCCTGGAGTCCCACGACAGCTTACACCGGGGAGCTGTTTTTT.